One sample yielded the 10 T cell receptor beta chains listed below, sequenced in a study of blood T cell repertoires in COVID-19. Data came from immunoSEQ multiplex PCR; TCRdb stores just in-frame clones and leaves some out. The table records about 130,000 clones, approximately 85% of them present only once. Specimen: peripheral blood. The receptor set was obtained from a woman older than 75 with COVID-19, enrolled during active disease.

The J gene is TRBJ1-2, the V gene TRBV4-2; D is undetermined. The CDR3 totals 13 residues. CDR1 and CDR2 from the germline V gene are LGHNA and YNFKEQ. Trimming pared 0 bases from V and 8 bases from J, leaving 10 bases between. As DNA, the CDR3 is TGTGCCAGCAGCCAAGACCGTCGGGGAGGCTACACCTTC. Its protein product is CASSQDRRGGYTF.

Concerning this clone itself: This may stem from a read error, because a much larger clone lies one nucleotide away. The chain joins TRBV6-6 to TRBJ2-7, with D possibly TRBD2 on 5 matching bases. Germline V lookup: CDR1 MNHNY, CDR2 SVGAGI (reference sequence). This CDR3 is 16 amino acids long. V gave up 2 bases and J gave up 5 bases, with 19 bases separating them. The CDR3 is CASSYLPGPPGNEQYF. The CDR3 nucleotides are TGTGCCAGCAGTTACCTACCGGGCCCCCCGGGAAACGAGCAGTACTTC.

This clone came up a few times. The chain recombines TRBV4-3 with TRBJ2-1, with 14 bases fitting TRBD2. V lost 3 bases to trimming and J lost 0 bases; unmatched junction nucleotides: 13. The CDR3 loop spans 21 amino acids. Germline V gene sequence: CDR1 LGHNA, CDR2 YSLEER. CDR3 loop: CASSQDSGTSGRRYSYNEQFF. The CDR3 DNA reads TGCGCCAGCAGCCAGGACTCCGGGACTAGCGGGAGAAGATACTCCTACAATGAGCAGTTCTTC.

This clone turned up a few times. The chain carries TRBV27 and TRBJ1-1, with D perhaps TRBD1 (6 bases). Germline V lookup: CDR1 MNHEY, CDR2 SMNVEV (reference sequence). The CDR3 is 14 amino acids. V lost 2 bases and J 1 base, leaving 8 bases between the germline ends. DNA of the CDR3: TGTGCCAGCAGTTTAACAGGGAAGAACACTGAAGCTTTCTTT. Its translation is CASSLTGKNTEAFF.

The chain links TRBV11-2 to TRBJ2-7; 7 bases fit TRBD1. CDR1 is SGHAT, CDR2 FQNNGV, per germline. The CDR3 sequence is 15 residues long. The ends lost 5 bases at V and 5 bases at J; junction bases unmatched: 12. The CDR3 DNA is TGTGCCAGCAGCACCCTATCGACAGGGTGGGACGAGCAGTACTTC. This codes for CASSTLSTGWDEQYF.

This clone was detected a few times. This chain links TRBV7-9 with TRBJ2-1; D uncertain. Germline loops: CDR1 SEHNR, CDR2 FQNEAQ (reference sequence). Trimming left V 3 bases short and J 4 bases short, with 7 bases between. The CDR3 covers 13 residues. The CDR3 DNA sequence: TGTGCCAGCAGCTTCCTCGGGTACAATGAGCAGTTCTTC. It translates to CASSFLGYNEQFF.

This rearrangement joins TRBV2 to TRBJ1-5, with D uncertain. CDR1 SNHLY and CDR2 FYNNEI come from the germline V gene. The CDR3 consists of 12 residues. The V and J ends lost 4 bases and 8 bases respectively, with 9 bases between them. The CDR3 loop is CASSGPREPQHF. The CDR3 coding sequence is TGTGCCAGCAGTGGGCCGAGGGAGCCCCAGCATTTT.

The V gene is TRBV6-5, the J gene TRBJ2-1, with D possibly TRBD2 on 6 matching bases. CDR1 and CDR2 (germline): MNHEY, SVGAGI. The V end lost 6 bases, the J end lost 1 base, and 13 bases lay between the germline ends. The CDR3 runs 15 residues. CDR3 sequence: CASSLSGSSYNEQFF. In DNA, the CDR3 is TGTGCCAGCAGCCTCAGCGGGTCTTCCTACAATGAGCAGTTCTTC.

The chain combines TRBV27 with TRBJ2-2; maybe TRBD1 (6 bases). The CDR3 runs 15 residues. The ends were cut back, 2 bases at V and 5 bases at J, with 12 bases in the middle. From germline, CDR1 is MNHEY and CDR2 SMNVEV (reference sequence). CDR3 region: CASSLNGQLTGELFF. As DNA, the CDR3 is TGTGCCAGCAGTTTAAACGGACAGTTGACCGGGGAGCTGTTTTTT.

This chain uses TRBV6-5 with TRBJ1-5; TRBD1 matches at 9 bases. The length of the CDR3 is 14 residues. Germline trimming cut 8 bases from V and 5 bases from J; bases unmatched to any gene: 7. CDR1 and CDR2 from the germline V gene are MNHEY and SVGAGI. CDR3 in amino acids: CASGEGQGYQPQHF. The CDR3 DNA reads TGTGCCAGCGGGGAGGGACAGGGCTATCAGCCCCAGCATTTT.